This T cell receptor beta chain was identified during a study of T cell clones after liver transplantation. The CDR3 covers 13 residues. The ends were cut back, 10 bases at V and 6 bases at J, with 19 bases in the middle. Per germline, CDR1 MDHEN and CDR2 SYDVKM. Method: immunoSEQ multiplex PCR; TCRdb's copy keeps in-frame clones and lacks some. The table includes tens of thousands of clones, approximately 80% detected once. This receptor was identified in a human patient who received a liver transplant. Some T cells may be supplied by the graft donor. This specimen consisted of CD4+ T cells from blood, obtained around 50 months after liver transplant. The chain recombines TRBV28 with TRBJ2-7, with unresolved D. DNA for the CDR3: TGTGCCACCCATACCGTTTTTCTCGGCGAGCAGTACTTC. It yields the protein CATHTVFLGEQYF.